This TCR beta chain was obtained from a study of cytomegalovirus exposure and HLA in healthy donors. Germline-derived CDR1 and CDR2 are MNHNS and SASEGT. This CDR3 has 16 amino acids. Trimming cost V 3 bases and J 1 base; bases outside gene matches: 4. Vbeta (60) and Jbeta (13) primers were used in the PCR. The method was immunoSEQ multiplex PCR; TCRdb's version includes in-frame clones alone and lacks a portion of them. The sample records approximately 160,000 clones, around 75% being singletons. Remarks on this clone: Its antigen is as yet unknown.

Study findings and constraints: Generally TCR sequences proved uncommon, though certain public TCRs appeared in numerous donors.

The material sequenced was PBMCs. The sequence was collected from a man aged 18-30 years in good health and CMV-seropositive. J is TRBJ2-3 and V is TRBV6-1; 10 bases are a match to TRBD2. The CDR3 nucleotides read TGTGCCAGCAGTGATCCTAGCGGGGGAGGCACAGATACGCAGTATTTT. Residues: CASSDPSGGGTDTQYF.